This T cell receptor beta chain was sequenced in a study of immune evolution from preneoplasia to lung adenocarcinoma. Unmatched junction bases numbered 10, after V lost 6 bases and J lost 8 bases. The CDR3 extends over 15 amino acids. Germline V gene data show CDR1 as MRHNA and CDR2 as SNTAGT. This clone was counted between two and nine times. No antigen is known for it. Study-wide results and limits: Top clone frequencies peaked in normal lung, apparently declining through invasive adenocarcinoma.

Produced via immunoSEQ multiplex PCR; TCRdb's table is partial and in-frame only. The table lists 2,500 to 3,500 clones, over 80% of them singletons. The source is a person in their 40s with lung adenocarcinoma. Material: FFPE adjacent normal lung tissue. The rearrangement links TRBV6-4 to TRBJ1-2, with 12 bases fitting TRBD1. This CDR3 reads CASSAGTGGMWGYTF. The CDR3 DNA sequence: TGTGCCAGCAGCGCTGGGACAGGGGGCATGTGGGGCTACACCTTC.